These 7 T cell receptor beta chains share one sample of origin, sequenced in a study of tumor-infiltrating lymphocytes in primary liver carcinoma. Co-extracting RNA and DNA was done with about 20-34 mg of unsorted bulk tissue as input. TCR beta cDNA was prepared out of around 460 ng total RNA by means of a constant-region primer. ARM-PCR, slightly modified, supplied the TCR beta libraries through three nested multiplex PCR rounds. For approximately 10 cycles apiece, the opening two PCR rounds ran with TRBV1-TRBV30 forward primers and a C-beta reverse primer. MiXCR was run by TCRdb on the multiplex PCR reads, yielding one entry per CDR3 protein. Here the sample spans 90,000 to 140,000 distinct CDR3 sequences, roughly 80% being singletons. The sample consisted of liver tumor tissue from sampling region 3. As to subset: tumor region T3, left-lateral pole. The receptors were gathered from a man aged 40-49 years with primary liver carcinoma and hepatitis B virus infection.

With respect to this clonotype: Here the CDR3 omits its conserved ending phenylalanine or tryptophan, so a read error is the likely source. J is TRBJ2-3 and V is TRBV6-6; D is ambiguous. The germline V gene encodes CDR1 MNHNY and CDR2 SVGAGI (reference sequence). CDR3 size: 12 residues. The CDR3 coding sequence is TGTACCAGCAGTCCCACGGAAGATACGCAGTATTTA. Encoded protein: CTSSPTEDTQYL.

The chain uses TRBV6-2 or TRBV6-3 and TRBJ2-1; D perhaps matches TRBD2 (7 bases). CDR1 is MNHEY, CDR2 SVGEGT, per germline. V lost 9 bases and J 7 bases, leaving 16 bases between the germline ends. CDR3 length: 13 residues. The CDR3 DNA follows: TGTGCCAGTGCGAAGGGAGGGGGTAATGAGCAGTTCTTC. Translated, it gives CASAKGGGNEQFF.

This clonotype was found many times. The chain couples TRBV10-3 to TRBJ2-1; D possibly matches TRBD1 or TRBD2 (5 bases each). Trimming removed 7 bases from V and 5 bases from J, with 18 bases in between. Germline V gene sequence: CDR1 ENHRY, CDR2 SYGVKD. The CDR3 loop spans 15 amino acids. CDR3 bases: TGTGCCATCAATCGGGGCGGTGAAAATGACAATGAGCAGTTCTTC. Protein: CAINRGGENDNEQFF.

On this clonotype: Its ends do not fully match the called genes, so a read error is possible. This chain links TRBV18 with TRBJ2-3; D unresolved. This CDR3 has 14 residues. In germline, CDR1 is KGHSH, CDR2 LQKENI. This chain's CDR3 is CASSLLHGTDTQYF. CDR3 nucleotide sequence: TGTGCCAGCTCACTGCTACATGGCACAGATACGCAGTATTTC.

Points on this clonotype: The final CDR3 position lacks the conserved phenylalanine or tryptophan, pointing to a likely read error. CDR3 amino acids: CASSLVGVTGNNQPQHY. CDR3 nucleotides: TGTGCCAGCAGCCTAGTAGGCGTAACAGGGAACAATCAGCCCCAGCATTAT. The chain recombines TRBV11-2 with TRBJ1-5; possibly TRBD1 for D (6 bases). With 5 bases removed from V and 3 bases from J, the gap between germline ends came to 20 bases. Germline-derived CDR1 and CDR2 are SGHAT and FQNNGV. This CDR3 spans 17 amino acids.

With regard to this clonotype: Relative to the germline gene, one junction end is altered; a read error may explain this. The CDR3 sequence: CASNPRLAGRDTHYF. In DNA form, the CDR3 reads TGTGCCAGCAACCCAAGACTAGCGGGAAGAGATACGCACTATTTT. This chain uses TRBV6-5 with TRBJ2-3; 11 bases align to TRBD2. Germline assignment: CDR1 MNHEY and CDR2 SVGAGI. This CDR3 region has 15 residues.

About this clonotype: The germline gene is not matched at one end of the junction; a read error may be the cause. The chain links TRBV11-1 to TRBJ1-6; D is undetermined. Germline CDR1 reads SGHAT; CDR2 reads FQDESV (reference sequence). This CDR3 spans 13 amino acids. DNA of the CDR3: TGTGCCAGAAGCCGGACGCTGGTTTCATCCCTCCACTTT. It encodes CARSRTLVSSLHF.